This T cell receptor (beta chain) emerged from a study of ipilimumab plus nivolumab after autologous stem cell transplantation. Whole-study context: A median of roughly eight nivolumab and five or six ipilimumab doses were given.

General study findings and limits: TCR repertoire, Treg phenotype and gut microbiota reportedly support more study of this approach.

The assay was immunoSEQ multiplex PCR, and TCRdb's table has in-frame clones only and misses some. The data contain about 12,000 clones, 73% of them seen just once; the ten biggest clones take up about a sixth. Ipilimumab, 1 mg/kg, started 14 to 28 days after autologous transplant. Through week 26, nivolumab 3 mg/kg IV was given weeks 1, 4, 7, 10, then biweekly. As to this clone: Its specificity is unknown.

Sequences were derived from PBMCs, sampled in a trial of ipilimumab plus nivolumab as post-transplant consolidation. The clonotype comes from a male donor with diffuse large B-cell lymphoma.

The CDR3 sequence is CASSSGQGLSGSKGYTF. The DNA for the CDR3 is TGTGCCAGCAGTTCCGGACAGGGTCTATCTGGGAGTAAGGGCTACACCTTC. The chain employs TRBV27 and TRBJ1-2; 8 nucleotides agree with TRBD1. The CDR3 extends over 17 amino acids. V dropped 4 bases and J dropped 8; count of bases not matched to a gene: 18. The germline gives CDR1 MNHEY, CDR2 SMNVEV (reference sequence).